This T cell receptor (beta chain) was identified during a study of OX40 agonist ivuxolimab in advanced cancers. Study background: Patients got intravenous ivuxolimab at 0.01 to 10 mg/kg every 2 weeks. Patients receiving dose escalation had hepatocellular carcinoma, melanoma, renal cell or head and neck cancer.

TCRdb keeps only in-frame clones here, not all; method: immunoSEQ multiplex PCR. The sample includes under 40,000 clones, approximately 81% of them seen just once. Findings of the study overall: Antigens targeted by the expanded peripheral T cells were not determined. Expanded clones belonging to CD8+ T cells outnumbered, on average, those of CD4+.

The CDR3 loop spans 17 amino acids. Germline-derived CDR1 and CDR2 are SGHRS and YFSETQ. With V trimmed by 4 bases and J by 0 bases, 7 bases remained unmatched. Remarks on this clone: What it binds is not known.

This sequence was found in an adult with an advanced solid tumor such as melanoma, head and neck, liver or kidney cancer. The rearrangement joins TRBV5-1 to TRBJ2-2; 9 bases are shared with TRBD1. The specimen comprised CD4+ or CD8+ T cells sorted from blood, sampled in a trial of the OX40 agonist ivuxolimab. CDR3 sequence (DNA): TGCGCCAGCAGCGGTGGACAGGGGAGGTCGAACACCGGGGAGCTGTTTTTT. Residues: CASSGGQGRSNTGELFF.